The 30 T cell receptor beta chains reported below all come from one sample, sequenced in a study of CD8 T cells in Susac syndrome. RNA amounts of roughly 0.5 to 1 ug underwent reverse transcription with random hexamers. TCRdb re-derived calls from the immunoSEQ multiplex PCR reads in MiXCR, one entry per CDR3 protein. This sample yields around 300,000 distinct CDR3 sequences, of which 75% to 85% are seen a single time; roughly 0.22% belongs to the top ten. Sequencing was carried out using CD8+ T cells from PBMCs. The receptors here all came from a human donor with multiple sclerosis.

This chain joins TRBV28 and TRBJ1-1; 7 nucleotides match TRBD1. CDR1 and CDR2 (germline): MDHEN, SYDVKM. The V gene end was trimmed by 5 bases and the J gene end by 1 base; junction bases not matched to a gene: 13. The CDR3 has 17 amino acids. The CDR3 reads CASSPPFWDSQNTEAFF. CDR3 nucleotides: TGTGCCAGCAGTCCTCCCTTTTGGGACAGCCAGAACACTGAAGCTTTCTTT.

The chain is built from TRBV4-3 and TRBJ1-2; perhaps TRBD1 as D (6 bases). The CDR3 consists of 15 residues. Germline CDR1 and CDR2: LGHNA and YSLEER. The V and J ends lost 0 bases and 7 bases respectively, with 15 bases between them. The CDR3 region is CASSQEYRERSGYTF. CDR3 sequence (DNA): TGCGCCAGCAGCCAAGAGTACAGGGAAAGAAGTGGCTACACCTTC.

The V call is TRBV14, the J call TRBJ1-1; unclear D gene. The germline V gene encodes CDR1 SGHDN and CDR2 FVKESK. This CDR3 comprises 15 residues. V lost 4 bases and J 4 bases, leaving 16 bases between the germline ends. CDR3 in DNA: TGTGCCAGCAGCCTCGGCGTGACGGCTGGCACTGAAGCTTTCTTT. Translation gives CASSLGVTAGTEAFF.

This sequence joins TRBV6-6 and TRBJ1-1; D remains unclear. Germline V CDR1 and CDR2: MNHNY, SVGAGI (reference sequence). V was cut by 2 bases and J by 0 bases, with 4 bases left in between. The CDR3 spans 13 residues. CDR3 DNA sequence: TGTGCCAGCAGTTACATCATGAACACTGAAGCTTTCTTT. Its translation: CASSYIMNTEAFF.

This chain links TRBV14 with TRBJ2-1; no clear D gene. In germline, CDR1 is SGHDN, CDR2 FVKESK. The CDR3 is 11 residues long. V gave up 1 base and J gave up 9 bases, with 4 bases separating them. CDR3 loop: CASSQAGEQFF. CDR3 nucleotides: TGTGCCAGCAGCCAAGCGGGTGAGCAGTTCTTC. The variable domain in full, with the rest retrieved from reference TRBV14 and TRBJ2-1, is EAGVTQFPSHSVIEKGQTVTLRCDPISGHDNLYWYRRVMGKEIKFLLHFVKESKQDESGMPNNRFLAERTGGTYSTLKVQPAELEDSGVYFCASSQAGEQFFGPGTRLTVL.

The chain uses TRBV4-1 and TRBJ2-5; D is possibly TRBD2 (5 bases). There are 15 residues in the CDR3. Trimming cost V 4 bases and J 3 bases, with 15 bases left between them. Germline V gene data show CDR1 as MGHRA and CDR2 as YSYEKL. The CDR3 bases are TGCGCCAGCAGCCCCCTTCCGGGAAGGGAAGAGACCCAGTACTTC. Its translation is CASSPLPGREETQYF.

The chain couples TRBV6-6 to TRBJ1-3; D perhaps matches TRBD1 (5 bases). The ends were cut back, 4 bases at V and 0 bases at J, with 7 bases in the middle. This CDR3 has 14 amino acids. Germline-derived CDR1 and CDR2 are MNHNY and SVGAGI (reference sequence). CDR3: CASSLDISGNTIYF. The CDR3 bases are TGTGCCAGCAGTTTGGACATCTCTGGAAACACCATATATTTT.

This chain connects TRBV9 to TRBJ2-2; D gene uncertain. The V end lost 2 bases, the J end lost 0 bases, and 8 bases lay between the germline ends. Germline loops: CDR1 SGDLS, CDR2 YYNGEE. The CDR3 runs 15 residues. CDR3 coding DNA: TGTGCCAGCAGCGTCGCCTCGACGAACACCGGGGAGCTGTTTTTT. The encoded protein is CASSVASTNTGELFF.

This chain links TRBV28 with TRBJ2-2; D possibly uses TRBD1 or TRBD2 (6 bases each). The CDR3 is 15 amino acids. Trimming removed 1 base at V and 5 bases at J, with 11 bases between. CDR1 is MDHEN and CDR2 is SYDVKM in the germline V gene. As DNA, the CDR3 is TGTGCCAGCAGTTTATCCGGGGGCGAAACCGGGGAGCTGTTTTTT. Amino acid sequence: CASSLSGGETGELFF.

This chain links TRBV30 with TRBJ1-1; D is perhaps TRBD1 (6 bases). The CDR3 extends over 15 amino acids. From germline, CDR1 is GTSNPN and CDR2 SVGIG (reference sequence). The ends were cut back, 3 bases at V and 4 bases at J, with 18 bases in the middle. The DNA for the CDR3 is TGTGCCTGGAGCCAACCGACTCAGGGGATCACTGAAGCTTTCTTT. Its translation is CAWSQPTQGITEAFF.

The chain has TRBV19 and TRBJ2-7; perhaps D is TRBD1 or TRBD2 (5 bases each). The CDR3 runs to 14 residues. Trimming pared 3 bases from V and 5 bases from J, leaving 14 bases between. CDR1 and CDR2 (germline): LNHDA, SQIVND (reference sequence). The CDR3 region has the DNA TGTGCCAGTAGTATCGGGGCAGGGAGAAACGAGCAGTACTTC. This codes for CASSIGAGRNEQYF. The complete variable domain, with remaining parts taken from reference TRBV19 and TRBJ2-7, reads DGGITQSPKYLFRKEGQNVTLSCEQNLNHDAMYWYRQDPGQGLRLIYYSQIVNDFQKGDIAEGYSVSREKKESFPLTVTSAQKNPTAFYLCASSIGAGRNEQYFGPGTRLTVT.

CDR3 nucleotides: TGTGCCAGCAGTGAGGGAGGGGGCTCCTACAATGAGCAGTTCTTC. Translation gives CASSEGGGSYNEQFF. The chain has TRBV2 and TRBJ2-1; weak D call: TRBD2 (7 bases). CDR1 is SNHLY, CDR2 FYNNEI, per germline. CDR3 length: 15 residues. V was trimmed by 3 bases and J by 0 bases, leaving 9 bases between them.

J is TRBJ1-3 and V is TRBV6-5, with D uncertain. CDR1 and CDR2 from the germline V gene are MNHEY and SVGAGI. The V end lost 0 bases, the J end lost 0 bases, and 6 bases lay between the germline ends. The CDR3 covers 15 residues. Written as DNA, the CDR3 is TGTGCCAGCAGTTACTCGGGGATCTCTGGAAACACCATATATTTT. This gives the protein CASSYSGISGNTIYF.

This chain uses TRBV3-1 with TRBJ2-1; D gene ambiguous. CDR1 and CDR2 from the germline V gene are LGHDT and YNNKEL (reference sequence). Trimming took 1 base from V and 9 from J, leaving 10 bases between them. The CDR3 is 13 amino acids. This chain's CDR3 is CASSQVLIPEQFF. CDR3 nucleotides: TGTGCCAGCAGCCAAGTATTAATCCCTGAGCAGTTCTTC.

The rearrangement uses TRBV28 and TRBJ2-7, with 8 bases fitting TRBD2. V lost 3 bases and J lost 4; bases outside the gene matches: 5. Germline V CDR1 and CDR2: MDHEN, SYDVKM. This CDR3 contains 14 residues. The CDR3 protein is CASSLTSDLYEQYF. CDR3 nucleotides: TGTGCCAGCAGTTTGACTAGCGATTTATACGAGCAGTACTTC.

V and J are TRBV9 and TRBJ1-2; no clear D gene. V lost 0 bases to trimming and J lost 6 bases, with 21 bases between them. The CDR3 length is 17 residues. Looked up from germline, CDR1 is SGDLS and CDR2 is YYNGEE. Here the CDR3 DNA reads TGTGCCAGCAGCGTAGCTTTAACGATCGGGAGATTTGATGGCTACACCTTC. It is translated as CASSVALTIGRFDGYTF.

The V gene is TRBV7-6, the J gene TRBJ2-3; maybe TRBD1 (7 bases). This CDR3 spans 19 amino acids. In germline, CDR1 is SGHVS, CDR2 FNYEAQ. The germline V and J ends were trimmed by 5 bases and 3 bases, with 27 bases remaining between them. CDR3 protein: CASSDSAGRGSPTTDTQYF. The CDR3 coding sequence is TGTGCCAGCAGCGATTCAGCGGGCAGGGGGAGTCCTACTACAGATACGCAGTATTTT.

The V and J genes are TRBV7-9 and TRBJ2-1, with D perhaps matching TRBD2 (6 bases). This CDR3 spans 17 amino acids. Trimming left V 2 bases short and J 4 bases short, with 18 bases between. Germline V CDR1 and CDR2: SEHNR, FQNEAQ (reference sequence). CDR3 in amino acids: CASSLQNRASVYNEQFF. In nucleotides, the CDR3 is TGTGCCAGCAGCTTACAAAATAGGGCTAGCGTATACAATGAGCAGTTCTTC.

The rearrangement joins TRBV28 to TRBJ1-4; the D gene is possibly TRBD1 (5 bases). Germline-derived CDR1 and CDR2 are MDHEN and SYDVKM. CDR3 length: 14 residues. Trimming stripped 8 bases from V and 5 bases from J, with 15 bases between. The DNA of the CDR3 is TGTGCCAGCGGAGTATTGGGGCGGAATGAAAAACTGTTTTTT. Translated: CASGVLGRNEKLFF.

V is TRBV27 and J is TRBJ2-7; 8 positions agree with TRBD1. The CDR3 loop spans 13 amino acids. V was clipped by 4 bases and J by 4 bases; unmatched bases: 3. Looked up from germline, CDR1 is MNHEY and CDR2 is SMNVEV (reference sequence). The CDR3 DNA is TGTGCCAGCAGTTACAGACAGGGGTACGAGCAGTACTTC. It yields the protein CASSYRQGYEQYF.

This chain joins TRBV29-1 and TRBJ2-3; 10 bases agree with TRBD1. This CDR3 region has 14 residues. Trimming at V came to 4 bases and at J to 6 bases, leaving 7 bases not matched to a gene. Germline CDR1 reads SQVTM; CDR2 reads ANQGSEA. Here the CDR3 reads CSVVGTGVVDTQYF. CDR3 coding DNA: TGCAGCGTTGTAGGGACAGGGGTCGTGGATACGCAGTATTTT.

This chain uses TRBV15 with TRBJ2-3; possibly TRBD2 for D (6 bases). CDR1 and CDR2 (germline): LNHNV, YYDKDF (reference sequence). V lost 0 bases, J lost 11 bases, and 12 bases lay in between. CDR3 length: 13 residues. The CDR3 nucleotides read TGTGCCACCAGCAGAGATGGAGGGCGTGGGCAGTATTTT. It translates to CATSRDGGRGQYF. Full variable domain (rest looked up from reference TRBV15 and TRBJ2-3): DAMVIQNPRYQVTQFGKPVTLSCSQTLNHNVMYWYQQKSSQAPKLLFHYYDKDFNNEADTPDNFQSRRPNTSFCFLDIRSPGLGDTAMYLCATSRDGGRGQYFGPGTRLTVL.

The chain combines TRBV24-1 with TRBJ2-3; perhaps TRBD2 as D (6 bases). The CDR3 runs to 14 residues. Per germline, CDR1 KGHDR and CDR2 SFDVKD. V lost 5 bases to trimming and J lost 7 bases, with 15 bases between them. CDR3 sequence (DNA): TGTGCCACCAGTGCATTCAATAGCGGAAATACGCAGTATTTT. Translated, it gives CATSAFNSGNTQYF.

The chain carries TRBV7-9 and TRBJ2-7; 9 bases align to TRBD1. V trimming: 5 bases; J trimming: 0 bases; junction bases outside the gene matches: 5. The CDR3 has 15 residues. Germline assignment: CDR1 SEHNR and CDR2 FQNEAQ (reference sequence). The CDR3 region is CASSTRTGVSYEQYF. In DNA form, the CDR3 reads TGTGCCAGCAGCACCCGGACAGGGGTCTCCTACGAGCAGTACTTC.

V gene TRBV20-1 combines with J gene TRBJ1-1, with D possibly TRBD1 on 5 matching bases. Deletions cut 1 base from V and 1 base from J, with 10 bases between. Germline V lookup: CDR1 DFQATT, CDR2 SNEGSKA (reference sequence). This CDR3 is 14 amino acids long. In nucleotides, the CDR3 is TGCAGTGCTAGAGGTGGGACGGGGAACACTGAAGCTTTCTTT. Translated: CSARGGTGNTEAFF.

V usage is TRBV2 and J usage is TRBJ1-1; D call uncertain. The CDR3 is 12 residues long. Germline V lookup: CDR1 SNHLY, CDR2 FYNNEI. V dropped 8 bases and J dropped 2 bases, with 9 bases sitting between them. CDR3 sequence reads: CASQKINTEAFF. The CDR3 DNA reads TGTGCCAGCCAAAAAATCAACACTGAAGCTTTCTTT.

The J gene is TRBJ2-7, the V gene TRBV11-2, with D maybe TRBD2 (6 bases). The V end lost 7 bases, the J end lost 7 bases, and 17 bases lay between the germline ends. CDR1 is SGHAT and CDR2 is FQNNGV in the germline V gene. The CDR3 covers 13 residues. The CDR3 region has the DNA TGTGCCAGCATCACGACGGAGGGGTGGGAGCAGTACTTC. This encodes CASITTEGWEQYF.

This clonotype showed up just a few times. The rearrangement uses TRBV24-1 and TRBJ1-5; D is unclear. Germline V gene lookup returns CDR1 KGHDR and CDR2 SFDVKD. CDR3 length equals 13 residues. Between the trimmed V and J ends, which lost 5 bases and 4 bases, there was a span of 8 bases. CDR3 sequence reads: CATSAGVNQPQHF. DNA of the CDR3: TGTGCCACCAGTGCCGGGGTGAATCAGCCCCAGCATTTT.

This clonotype was seen a handful of times. The chain joins TRBV19 to TRBJ2-1; 11 bases are a match to TRBD1. The CDR3 totals 13 residues. J was trimmed by 15 bases and V by 6 bases; bases with no gene match: 10. Germline V gene data show CDR1 as LNHDA and CDR2 as SQIVND (reference sequence). The CDR3 sequence: CASSYREGTGGFF. The CDR3 nucleotides are TGTGCCAGTAGCTATCGGGAGGGGACAGGGGGGTTCTTC. The variable domain in full, with the rest retrieved from reference TRBV19 and TRBJ2-1, is DGGITQSPKYLFRKEGQNVTLSCEQNLNHDAMYWYRQDPGQGLRLIYYSQIVNDFQKGDIAEGYSVSREKKESFPLTVTSAQKNPTAFYLCASSYREGTGGFFGPGTRLTVL.

This sequence joins TRBV9 and TRBJ2-7, with D perhaps assigned TRBD1 or TRBD2 (5 bases each). The CDR3 is 14 residues long. The germline V gene has CDR1 SGDLS and CDR2 YYNGEE. Trimming took off 3 bases at V and 0 bases at J, with 10 bases between the two ends. In DNA, the CDR3 is TGTGCCAGCAGCGAGGGACGGGGCTCCTACGAGCAGTACTTC. It specifies CASSEGRGSYEQYF.